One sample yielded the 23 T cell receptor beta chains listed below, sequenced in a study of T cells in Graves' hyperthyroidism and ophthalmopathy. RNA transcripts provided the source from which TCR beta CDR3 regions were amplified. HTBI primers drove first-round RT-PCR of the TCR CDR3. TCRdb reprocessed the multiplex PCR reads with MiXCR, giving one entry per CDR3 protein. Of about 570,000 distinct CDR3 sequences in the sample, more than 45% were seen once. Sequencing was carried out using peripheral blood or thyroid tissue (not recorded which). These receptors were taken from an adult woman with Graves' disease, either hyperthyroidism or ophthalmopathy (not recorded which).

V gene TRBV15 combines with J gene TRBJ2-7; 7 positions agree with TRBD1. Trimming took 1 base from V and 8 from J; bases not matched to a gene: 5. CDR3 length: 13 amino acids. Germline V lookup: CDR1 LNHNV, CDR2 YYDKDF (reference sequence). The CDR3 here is CATSRGGTVKQYF. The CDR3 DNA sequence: TGTGCCACCAGCAGAGGGGGGACAGTAAAGCAGTACTTC.

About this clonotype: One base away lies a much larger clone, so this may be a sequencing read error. CDR3 DNA: TGTGCCAGCAGTGGTCAGGCCTCCTACGAGCAGCACTTC. This codes for CASSGQASYEQHF. The gene calls are TRBV2 and TRBJ2-7; D is ambiguous. This CDR3 comprises 13 residues. Germline V CDR1 and CDR2: SNHLY, FYNNEI. The complete variable domain, with remaining parts taken from reference TRBV2 and TRBJ2-7, reads EPEVTQTPSHQVTQMGQEVILRCVPISNHLYFYWYRQILGQKVEFLVSFYNNEISEKSEIFDDQFSVERPDGSNFTLKIRSTKLEDSAMYFCASSGQASYEQHFGPGTRLTVT.

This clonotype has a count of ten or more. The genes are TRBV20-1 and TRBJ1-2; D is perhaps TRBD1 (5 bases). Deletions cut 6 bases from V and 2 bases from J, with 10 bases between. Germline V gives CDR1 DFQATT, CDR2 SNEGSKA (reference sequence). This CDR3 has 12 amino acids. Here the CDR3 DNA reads TGCAGTGCATCGGACACCAACTATGGCTACACCTTC. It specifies CSASDTNYGYTF.

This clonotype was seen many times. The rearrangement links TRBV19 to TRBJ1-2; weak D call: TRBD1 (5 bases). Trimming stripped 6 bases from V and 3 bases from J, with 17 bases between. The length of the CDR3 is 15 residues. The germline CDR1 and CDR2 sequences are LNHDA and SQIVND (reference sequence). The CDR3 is CASRDGALRDYGYTF. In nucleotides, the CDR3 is TGTGCCAGTAGGGACGGGGCCCTCCGCGACTATGGCTACACCTTC.

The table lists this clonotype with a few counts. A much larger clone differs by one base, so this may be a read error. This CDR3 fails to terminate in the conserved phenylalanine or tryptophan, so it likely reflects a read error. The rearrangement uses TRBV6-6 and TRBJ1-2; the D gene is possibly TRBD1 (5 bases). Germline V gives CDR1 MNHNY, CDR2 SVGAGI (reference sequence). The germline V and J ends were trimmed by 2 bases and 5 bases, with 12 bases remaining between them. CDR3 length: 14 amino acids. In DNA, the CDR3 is TGTGCCAGCAGTTACGACAGCGGGAATTATGGCTACACCTCC. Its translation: CASSYDSGNYGYTS.

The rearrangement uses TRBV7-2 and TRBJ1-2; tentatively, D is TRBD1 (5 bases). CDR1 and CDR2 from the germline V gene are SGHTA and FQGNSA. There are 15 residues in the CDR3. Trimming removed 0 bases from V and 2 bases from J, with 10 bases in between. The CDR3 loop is CASSLAMGRNYGYTF. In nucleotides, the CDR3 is TGTGCCAGCAGCTTAGCGATGGGACGAAACTATGGCTACACCTTC.

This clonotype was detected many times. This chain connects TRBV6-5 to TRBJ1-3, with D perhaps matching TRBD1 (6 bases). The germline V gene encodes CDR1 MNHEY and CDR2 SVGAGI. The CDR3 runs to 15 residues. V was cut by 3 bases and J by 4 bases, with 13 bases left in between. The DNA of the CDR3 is TGTGCCAGCAGTTATACCACAGGGAGAGGAAACACCATATATTTT. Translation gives CASSYTTGRGNTIYF.

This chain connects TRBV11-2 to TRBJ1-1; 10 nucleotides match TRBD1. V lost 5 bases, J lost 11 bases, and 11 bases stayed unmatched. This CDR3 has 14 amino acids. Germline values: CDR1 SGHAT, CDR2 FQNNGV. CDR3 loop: CASSRRTGGRAAFF. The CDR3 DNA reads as TGTGCCAGCAGCAGAAGGACAGGGGGGCGGGCGGCTTTCTTT.

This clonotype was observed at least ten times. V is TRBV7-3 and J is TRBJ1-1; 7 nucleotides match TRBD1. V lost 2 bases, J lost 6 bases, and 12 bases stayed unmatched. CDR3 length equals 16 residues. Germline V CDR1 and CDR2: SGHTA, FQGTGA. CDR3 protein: CASSLSSGHQGAEAFF. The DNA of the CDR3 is TGTGCCAGCAGCTTATCGTCAGGGCACCAGGGGGCTGAAGCTTTCTTT.

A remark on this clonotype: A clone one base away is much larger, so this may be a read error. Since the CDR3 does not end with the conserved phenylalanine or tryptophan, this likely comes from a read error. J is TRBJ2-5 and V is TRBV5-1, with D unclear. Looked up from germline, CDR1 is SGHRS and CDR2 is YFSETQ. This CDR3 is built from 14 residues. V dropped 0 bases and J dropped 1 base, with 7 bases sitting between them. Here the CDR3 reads CASSLVPSQETQYL. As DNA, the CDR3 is TGCGCCAGCAGCTTGGTTCCGAGCCAAGAGACCCAGTACCTC.

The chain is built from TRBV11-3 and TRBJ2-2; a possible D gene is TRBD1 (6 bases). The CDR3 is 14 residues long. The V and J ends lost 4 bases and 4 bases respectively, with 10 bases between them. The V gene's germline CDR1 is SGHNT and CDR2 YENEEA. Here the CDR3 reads CASSYTGLTGELFF. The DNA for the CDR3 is TGTGCCAGCAGCTATACAGGGCTCACCGGGGAGCTGTTTTTT.

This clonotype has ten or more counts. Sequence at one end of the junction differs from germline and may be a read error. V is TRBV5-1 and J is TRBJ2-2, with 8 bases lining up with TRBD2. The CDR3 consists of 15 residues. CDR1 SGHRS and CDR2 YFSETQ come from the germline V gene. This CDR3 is CASSLPAGGTGELFF. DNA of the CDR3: TGCGCCAGCAGCCTACCTGCGGGAGGCACCGGGGAGTTGTTTTTT.

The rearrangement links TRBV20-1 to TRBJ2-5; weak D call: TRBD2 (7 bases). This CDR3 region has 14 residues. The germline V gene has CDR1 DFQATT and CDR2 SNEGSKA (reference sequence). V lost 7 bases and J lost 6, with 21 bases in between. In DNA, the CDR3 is TGCAGTGTAAGGGGGGGGAGTGTAGGGCAGACCCAGTACTTC. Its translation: CSVRGGSVGQTQYF.

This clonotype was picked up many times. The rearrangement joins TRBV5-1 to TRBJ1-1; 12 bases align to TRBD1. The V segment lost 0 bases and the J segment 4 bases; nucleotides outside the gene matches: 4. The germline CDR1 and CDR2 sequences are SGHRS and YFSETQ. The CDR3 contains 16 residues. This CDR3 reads CASSLAGTGGGTEAFF. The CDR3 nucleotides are TGCGCCAGCAGCTTGGCGGGGACAGGGGGCGGCACTGAAGCTTTCTTT.

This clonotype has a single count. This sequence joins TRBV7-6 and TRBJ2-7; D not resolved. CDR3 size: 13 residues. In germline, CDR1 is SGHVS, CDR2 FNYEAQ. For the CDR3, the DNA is TGTGCTACTTTGCCTCACCGTACCTACGAGCAGTACTTC. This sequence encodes CATLPHRTYEQYF.

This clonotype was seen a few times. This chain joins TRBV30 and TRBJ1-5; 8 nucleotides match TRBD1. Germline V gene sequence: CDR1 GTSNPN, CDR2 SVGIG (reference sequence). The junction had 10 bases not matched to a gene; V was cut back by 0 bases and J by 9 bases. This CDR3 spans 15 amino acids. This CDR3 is CAWSVLGQGVRPQHF. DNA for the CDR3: TGTGCCTGGAGTGTACTTGGACAGGGTGTGAGGCCCCAGCATTTT.

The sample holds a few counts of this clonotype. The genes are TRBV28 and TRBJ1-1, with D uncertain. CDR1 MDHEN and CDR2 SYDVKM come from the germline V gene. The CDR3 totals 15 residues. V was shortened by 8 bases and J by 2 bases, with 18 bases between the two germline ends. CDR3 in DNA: TGTGCCAGCTCCGGGCCCGAGTCACCCAACACTGAAGCTTTCTTT. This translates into CASSGPESPNTEAFF.

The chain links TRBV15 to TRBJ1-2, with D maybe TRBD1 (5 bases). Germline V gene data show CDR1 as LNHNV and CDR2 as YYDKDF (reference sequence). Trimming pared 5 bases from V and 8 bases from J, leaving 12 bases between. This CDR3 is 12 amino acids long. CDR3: CATSRGGRGYTF. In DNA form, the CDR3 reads TGTGCCACCAGCCGCGGGGGTCGCGGCTACACCTTC.

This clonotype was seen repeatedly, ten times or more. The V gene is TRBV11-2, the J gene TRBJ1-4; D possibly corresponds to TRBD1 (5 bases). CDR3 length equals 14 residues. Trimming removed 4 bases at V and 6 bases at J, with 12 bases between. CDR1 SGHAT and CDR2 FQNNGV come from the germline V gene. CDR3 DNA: TGTGCCAGCAGCTCACAGGCGTCTGATGAAAAACTGTTTTTT. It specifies CASSSQASDEKLFF.

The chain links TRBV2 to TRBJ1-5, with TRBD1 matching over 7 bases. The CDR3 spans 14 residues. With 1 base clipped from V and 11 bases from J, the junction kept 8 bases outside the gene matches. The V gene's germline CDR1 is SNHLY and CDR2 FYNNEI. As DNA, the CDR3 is TGTGCCAGCAGTGAAGGTCAGGGGGGAGAGACCCAGCATTTT. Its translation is CASSEGQGGETQHF.

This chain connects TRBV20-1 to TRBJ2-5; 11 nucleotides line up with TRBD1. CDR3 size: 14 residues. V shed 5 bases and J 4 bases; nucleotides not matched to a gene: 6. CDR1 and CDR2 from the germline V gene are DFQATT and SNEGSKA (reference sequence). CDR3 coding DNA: TGCAGTGCTTTTCGGACAGGGGGCAGAGAGACCCAGTACTTC. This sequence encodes CSAFRTGGRETQYF.

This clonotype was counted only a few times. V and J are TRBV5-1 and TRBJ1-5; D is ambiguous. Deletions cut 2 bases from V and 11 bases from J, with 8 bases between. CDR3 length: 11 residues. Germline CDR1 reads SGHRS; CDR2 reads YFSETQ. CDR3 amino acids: CASSFGETQHF. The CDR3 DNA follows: TGCGCCAGCAGCTTCGGGGAGACCCAGCATTTT.

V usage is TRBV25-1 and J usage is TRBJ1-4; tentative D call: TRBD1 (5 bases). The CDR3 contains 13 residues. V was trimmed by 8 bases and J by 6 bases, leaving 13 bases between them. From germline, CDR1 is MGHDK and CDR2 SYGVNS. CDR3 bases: TGTGCCAGCCGGGGGAATCGGGATGAAAAACTGTTTTTT. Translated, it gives CASRGNRDEKLFF.